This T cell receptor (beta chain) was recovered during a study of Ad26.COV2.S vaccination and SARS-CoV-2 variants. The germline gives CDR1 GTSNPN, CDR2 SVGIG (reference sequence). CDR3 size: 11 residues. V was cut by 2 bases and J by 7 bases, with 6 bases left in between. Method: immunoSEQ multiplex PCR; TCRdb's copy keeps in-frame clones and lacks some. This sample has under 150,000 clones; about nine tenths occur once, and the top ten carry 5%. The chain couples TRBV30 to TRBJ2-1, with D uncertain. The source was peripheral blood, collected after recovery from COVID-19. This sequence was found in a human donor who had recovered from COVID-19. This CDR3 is CAWSSGNEQFF. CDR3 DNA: TGTGCCTGGAGTTCCGGAAATGAGCAGTTCTTC.